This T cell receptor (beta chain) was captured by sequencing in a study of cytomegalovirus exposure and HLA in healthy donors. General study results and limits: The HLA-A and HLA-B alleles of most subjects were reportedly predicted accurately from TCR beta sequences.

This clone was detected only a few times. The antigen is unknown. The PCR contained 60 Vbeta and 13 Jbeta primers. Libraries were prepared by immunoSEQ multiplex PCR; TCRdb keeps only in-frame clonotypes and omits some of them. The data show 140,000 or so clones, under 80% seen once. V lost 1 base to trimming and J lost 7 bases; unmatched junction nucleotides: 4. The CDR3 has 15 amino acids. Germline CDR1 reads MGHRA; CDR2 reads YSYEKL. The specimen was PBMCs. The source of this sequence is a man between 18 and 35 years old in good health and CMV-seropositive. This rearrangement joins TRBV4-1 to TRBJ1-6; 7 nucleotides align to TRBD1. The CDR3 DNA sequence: TGCGCCAGCAGCCAAGCAGGGGGGCTCAATTCACCCCTCCACTTT. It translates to CASSQAGGLNSPLHF.